A selection of T cell receptor beta chains follows, all from one sample in a study of PD-1 blockade in mismatch repair-deficient tumors. TCRdb keeps only in-frame clones here, not all; method: immunoSEQ multiplex PCR. The table records 40,000 or so clones, more than 75% of them present only once. Source: peripheral blood, taken 4 weeks after starting pembrolizumab. Source of these receptors: an adult with mismatch repair-deficient cancer. The CDR3 runs from the conserved cysteine through the conserved F or W. The D gene is left open where the match is weak. Not every row has a clone size; where given, it reads once, few, many or a size class.

TRBJ2-2 TRBV9 . few CASSVGLAHTGELFF TGTGCCAGCAGCGTAGGGCTAGCTCACACCGGGGAGCTGTTTTTT
TRBJ2-5 TRBV6-6 . once CASARKWETQYF TGTGCCAGCGCGAGGAAGTGGGAGACCCAGTACTTC
TRBJ2-5 TRBV5-8 . . CASSLVGTSSTQYF TGTGCCAGCAGCTTGGTGGGAACTAGTTCCACCCAGTACTTC
TRBJ2-2 TRBV7-8 . few CASSWSGELFF TGTGCCAGCAGTTGGTCCGGGGAGCTGTTTTTT
TRBJ2-7 TRBV28 . once CASSFRGWGVEQYF TGTGCCAGCAGTTTTCGGGGGTGGGGAGTCGAGCAGTACTTC
TRBJ2-7 TRBV5-1 TRBD2 . CASSLLFTGGLAGKRYEQYF TGCGCCAGCAGCTTGTTGTTTACAGGGGGACTAGCGGGAAAGAGGTACGAGCAGTACTTC
TRBJ1-2 TRBV6-5 . . CASSYSKGVDGYTF TGTGCCAGCAGTTACTCGAAGGGTGTGGATGGCTACACCTTC
TRBJ2-3 TRBV9 . . CASSVAGSLRTDTQYF TGTGCCAGCAGCGTAGCGGGGAGTCTCCGCACAGATACGCAGTATTTT
TRBJ1-2 TRBV7-9 . . CASSFGGIYGYTF TGTGCCAGCAGCTTTGGGGGTATCTATGGCTACACCTTC
TRBJ2-5 TRBV11-2 TRBD2 . CASSYRGGQETQYF TGTGCCAGCAGTTACCGGGGGGGCCAAGAGACCCAGTACTTC
TRBJ2-7 TRBV4-3 TRBD2 once CASSRDSSGAYEQYF TGCGCCAGCAGCCGAGACTCTAGCGGAGCCTACGAGCAGTACTTC
TRBJ2-1 TRBV30 TRBD2 few CAWSTGLAGVNEQFF TGTGCCTGGAGTACCGGACTAGCGGGAGTCAATGAGCAGTTCTTC
TRBJ2-7 TRBV10-3 . . CAISSPRDYEQYF TGTGCCATCAGTTCCCCGAGGGACTACGAGCAGTACTTC
TRBJ2-1 TRBV5-6 . . CASSLSSYSYNEQFF TGTGCCAGCAGCCTCAGTTCCTACTCCTACAATGAGCAGTTCTTC
TRBJ2-1 TRBV5-6 . . CASSKITGSSYNEQFF TGTGCCAGCAGCAAAATCACAGGTAGCTCCTACAATGAGCAGTTCTTC
TRBJ2-1 TRBV6-1 . . CASGRAYNEQFF TGTGCCAGCGGCAGGGCGTACAATGAGCAGTTCTTC
TRBJ2-1 TRBV6-1 TRBD2 . CASSEVGTSYDEQFF TGTGCCAGCAGTGAAGTGGGGACTAGCTACGATGAGCAGTTCTTC
TRBJ2-3 TRBV10-1 . . CASSARLDTQYF TGCGCCAGCAGTGCCCGACTGGATACGCAGTATTTT
TRBJ1-4 TRBV11-1 . . CASSSFGATNEKLFF TGTGCCAGCAGCAGCTTCGGGGCAACTAATGAAAAACTGTTTTTT
TRBJ2-7 TRBV28 . . CASSSVRQAPSYEQYF TGTGCCAGCAGTTCCGTTCGACAGGCCCCCAGCTACGAGCAGTACTTC
TRBJ2-3 TRBV29-1 TRBD2 . CSVDGLALSYSTDTQYF TGCAGCGTTGATGGACTAGCGCTTAGTTACAGCACAGATACGCAGTATTTT
TRBJ2-2 TRBV5-6 . . CASRWIGTGELFF TGTGCCAGCAGGTGGATTGGGACCGGGGAGCTGTTTTTT
TRBJ2-7 TRBV6-1 . . CATVPSPYYEQYF TGTGCCACCGTCCCCTCTCCATACTACGAGCAGTACTTC
TRBJ2-5 TRBV7-7 TRBD2 . CASSRGTSGQETQYF TGTGCTAGCAGCCGCGGGACTAGCGGGCAAGAGACCCAGTACTTC
TRBJ2-3 TRBV30 TRBD1 once CAWSVSRTGGWTDTQYF TGTGCCTGGAGTGTATCCCGAACAGGGGGTTGGACAGATACGCAGTATTTT